Listed below are T cell receptor beta chains from one sample, sequenced in a study of CD8+ T cells in alopecia areata. Method: immunoSEQ multiplex PCR; TCRdb's copy keeps in-frame clones and lacks some. The sample records around 120,000 clones, approximately 60% being singletons. The sample was CD4+ T cells sorted from blood. These receptors came from a human donor in good health. CDR3s include the opening cysteine and the closing phenylalanine or tryptophan. The D gene is left open where the match is weak. Clone size is not always given. Where it is, it says once, few, many or a class for expanded clones.

d_call	j_call	cdr3_length	v_call	clone_size	cdr3_nt	cdr3_aa
-	TRBJ2-3	13	TRBV5-4	-	TGTGCCAGCAGCTTAACTCTAGGGGATACGCAGTATTTT	CASSLTLGDTQYF
-	TRBJ2-5	14	TRBV7-2	once	TGTGCCAGCAGCTTAGCTCGGGGGCGGGAGACCCAGTACTTC	CASSLARGRETQYF
-	TRBJ1-1	13	TRBV30	-	TGTGCCTGGAGTGTACAGGCAACAGCTGAAGCTTTCTTT	CAWSVQATAEAFF
TRBD2	TRBJ2-3	15	TRBV5-1	-	TGCGCCAGCAGTACCGAGCGGGGGGCAAGGGATACGCAGTATTTT	CASSTERGARDTQYF
TRBD2	TRBJ2-1	21	TRBV4-1	-	TGCGCCAGCAGCTTCCCGGGACTAGCGGGGGGCCGTTCAAGCTCCTACAATGAGCAGTTCTTC	CASSFPGLAGGRSSSYNEQFF
-	TRBJ2-5	15	TRBV9	once	TGTGCCAGCAGCGTGGGCGGGGACTGGCGGGAGACCCAGTACTTC	CASSVGGDWRETQYF
-	TRBJ1-1	13	TRBV30	-	TGTGCCTGGAGTGTGGGAGGGCGGACTGAAGCTTTCTTT	CAWSVGGRTEAFF
-	TRBJ2-7	12	TRBV29-1	-	TGCAGCGTATCCGAGACTTCCTACGAGCAGTACTTC	CSVSETSYEQYF
-	TRBJ2-7	15	TRBV5-1	-	TGCGCCAGCAGCCAGGTGGGGGGGCCCTCCTACGAGCAGTACTTC	CASSQVGGPSYEQYF
TRBD2	TRBJ2-3	15	TRBV15	few	TGTGCCACCAGCACCGCCCGACTAGCTGCGGGTACGCAGTATTTT	CATSTARLAAGTQYF
-	TRBJ1-2	13	TRBV30	-	TGTGCCTGGAGTGGGGGGGCTGGGTATGGCTACACCTTC	CAWSGGAGYGYTF
-	TRBJ2-6	16	TRBV10-3	few	TGTGCCATCAGTCGGGCAGGGCAGTATGGGGCCAACGTCCTGACTTTC	CAISRAGQYGANVLTF
-	TRBJ1-6	14	TRBV25-1	-	TGTGCCAGCAGTGGGCAGGATTATAATTCACCCCTCCACTTT	CASSGQDYNSPLHF
-	TRBJ2-3	13	TRBV30	-	TGTGCCTGGAGCAAGGAATTTCGAGATACGCAGTATTTT	CAWSKEFRDTQYF
TRBD1	TRBJ2-1	17	TRBV19	-	TGTGCCAGTAGTATAGCACCGGGACAGGGGCGCATCAATGAGCAGTTCTTC	CASSIAPGQGRINEQFF
-	TRBJ1-2	17	TRBV4-1	-	TGCGCCAGCAGCCAAGACCGGAATCACGATTCTAACTATGGCTACACCTTC	CASSQDRNHDSNYGYTF
-	TRBJ2-1	15	TRBV30	-	TGTGCCTGGAGTGTACTAGGGCCCCCCGGTGATGAGCAGTTCTTC	CAWSVLGPPGDEQFF
-	TRBJ1-4	14	TRBV2	-	TGTGCCAGCAGAGCCGAGTCAACCCCCGAAAAACTGTTTTTT	CASRAESTPEKLFF
-	TRBJ1-1	13	TRBV29-1	-	TGCAGCGCTGAGAAGCAGGAGAACACTGAAGCTTTCTTT	CSAEKQENTEAFF
TRBD1	TRBJ1-1	15	TRBV4-2	-	TGTGCCAGCAGCCAACCGGGACAGACGAACACTGAAGCTTTCTTT	CASSQPGQTNTEAFF
-	TRBJ2-6	17	TRBV4-1	-	TGCGCCAGCAGCCAAGCTTTGGGGGGCGGTGGGGCCAACGTCCTGACTTTC	CASSQALGGGGANVLTF
-	TRBJ1-2	17	TRBV9	-	TGTGCCAGCAGCGTAGAGGCCACCCCAAGGCAAAACTATGGCTACACCTTC	CASSVEATPRQNYGYTF
-	TRBJ2-7	14	TRBV5-1	-	TGCGCCAGCAGCTCACGTGGGGATTCCTACGAGCAGTACTTC	CASSSRGDSYEQYF
-	TRBJ2-5	13	TRBV30	once	TGTGCCTGGAGTGTACGGCAGGGAGAGACCCAGTACTTC	CAWSVRQGETQYF
-	TRBJ2-3	11	TRBV19	many	TGTGCCAGTAGTATAGGGGATACGCAGTATTTT	CASSIGDTQYF
TRBD2	TRBJ2-5	17	TRBV2	few	TGTGCCAGCAGTGAAGGCCTCCAGGGAGGGGACCGGGAGACCCAGTACTTC	CASSEGLQGGDRETQYF
TRBD2	TRBJ2-2	16	TRBV5-1	-	TGCGCCAGCAGACCCGGGAGGGGAGCGAACACCGGGGAGCTGTTTTTT	CASRPGRGANTGELFF
TRBD2	TRBJ2-3	16	TRBV19	-	TGTGCCAGTAGTCCCAGCGGGGGGGCTGGCGCAGATACGCAGTATTTT	CASSPSGGAGADTQYF
-	TRBJ2-7	12	TRBV30	once	TGTGCCAGCAATCAGGGCTCCTACGAGCAGTACTTC	CASNQGSYEQYF
TRBD1	TRBJ1-2	12	TRBV29-1	few	TGCAGCGCGGCTGGACAGGGCTATGGCTACACCTTC	CSAAGQGYGYTF
-	TRBJ1-1	14	TRBV9	-	TGTGCCAGCAGCGTAGGGCCGTCGAACACTGAAGCTTTCTTT	CASSVGPSNTEAFF
TRBD2	TRBJ2-7	14	TRBV6-1	-	TGTGCCAGCAGTGACCTAGCGGGTGTCTACGAGCAGTACTTC	CASSDLAGVYEQYF
-	TRBJ1-5	12	TRBV28	-	TGTGCCAGCAGTTTAGTAAATCAGCCCCAGCATTTT	CASSLVNQPQHF
-	TRBJ2-1	16	TRBV5-4	-	TGTGCCAGCAGCGACGGGGGGCCTGACGTTTACAATGAGCAGTTCTTC	CASSDGGPDVYNEQFF
-	TRBJ1-3	13	TRBV7-2	-	TGTGCCAGCACCTATTCAGGGTTGGGGACCATATATTTT	CASTYSGLGTIYF
TRBD1	TRBJ2-3	15	TRBV27	-	TGTGCCAGCAGTTTATCAAGGGGGCTAGCAGATACGCAGTATTTT	CASSLSRGLADTQYF
-	TRBJ2-1	12	TRBV19	-	TGTGCCAGTAGTTCGGACCTCCCAGAGCAGTTCTTC	CASSSDLPEQFF
-	TRBJ2-3	15	TRBV5-6	-	TGTGCCAGCAGCTTGATACGGGCAAGCACAGATACGCAGTATTTT	CASSLIRASTDTQYF
-	TRBJ1-5	15	TRBV25-1	few	TGTGCCAGCAGAGTGGCGGGGGGGAACAATCAGCCCCAGCATTTT	CASRVAGGNNQPQHF
TRBD2	TRBJ2-5	16	TRBV11-2	-	TGTGCCAGCAGCTTAGCTGCTAGCGGGGGGCAAGAGACCCAGTACTTC	CASSLAASGGQETQYF
-	TRBJ1-4	14	TRBV27	-	TGTGCCAGCAGTTCATCCTGGAATGGTGAAAAACTGTTTTTT	CASSSSWNGEKLFF
-	TRBJ1-2	14	TRBV27	-	TGTGCCAGCCGTCGTTGGGACGCAAGCAATGGCTACACCTTC	CASRRWDASNGYTF
TRBD1	TRBJ1-2	16	TRBV4-1	-	TGCGCCAGCAGCCAACCCACGACAGGGGCTGCCTATGGCTACACCTTC	CASSQPTTGAAYGYTF
TRBD1	TRBJ2-7	17	TRBV5-6	-	TGTGCCAGCAGCCCTACCTTCATTGACAGGGGGGCCTACGAGCAGTACTTC	CASSPTFIDRGAYEQYF
-	TRBJ1-5	13	TRBV10-1	-	TGCGCCAGCAGTGCCAGCCTCAATCAGCCCCAGCATTTT	CASSASLNQPQHF
-	TRBJ2-5	13	TRBV29-1	-	TGCAGCGTTGAAGTAGGGTCAGGAGAGACCCAGTACTTC	CSVEVGSGETQYF
-	TRBJ2-1	12	TRBV29-1	-	TGCAGCGTTGACAGTCTCAGGGATGAGCAGTTCTTC	CSVDSLRDEQFF
-	TRBJ1-5	17	TRBV23-1	-	TGCGCCAGCAGTCGCCCCATAGCCGGGACCCAGAATCAGCCCCAGCATTTT	CASSRPIAGTQNQPQHF
-	TRBJ2-2	15	TRBV28	-	TGTGCCAGCAGGGCCCGGGCGGTGAACACCGGGGAGCTGTTTTTT	CASRARAVNTGELFF
-	TRBJ2-1	13	TRBV6-5	-	TGTGCCAGCAGCCCCAGGGGGGGGGATGCGCAGTTCTTC	CASSPRGGDAQFF
-	TRBJ2-7	15	TRBV14	-	TGTGCCAGCAGCGAGGGGAGGCAGGTTTTCTACGAGCAGTACTTC	CASSEGRQVFYEQYF
-	TRBJ2-1	15	TRBV7-2	-	TGTGCCAGCAGCCCGAGGGGCGGTTACTACAATGAGCAGTTCTTC	CASSPRGGYYNEQFF
-	TRBJ1-2	12	TRBV29-1	-	TGCAGCGTTGAGGCAGGACCTAATGGCTACACCTTC	CSVEAGPNGYTF
TRBD2	TRBJ2-5	15	TRBV15	-	TGTGCCACCAGCAGAGATAGGACTAGTTGGGAGACCCAGTACTTC	CATSRDRTSWETQYF
TRBD2	TRBJ2-7	16	TRBV18	-	TGTGCCAGCTCACCGTTTGGGGGGGTCGTCATCTACGAGCAGTACTTC	CASSPFGGVVIYEQYF